This T cell receptor (beta chain) emerged from a study of cytomegalovirus exposure and HLA in healthy donors. In germline, CDR1 is LGHNA, CDR2 YNFKEQ. V was shortened by 4 bases and J by 5 bases, with 11 bases between the two germline ends. The CDR3 spans 13 residues. The validation cohort, a group of more than 100 subjects, included the donors and was separate from the roughly 670-subject first cohort. Assay used: immunoSEQ multiplex PCR; TCRdb lists only in-frame clones, some missing. This repertoire shows about 400,000 clones, 86% found once; its top ten account for roughly 0.75%. The gene calls are TRBV4-2 and TRBJ1-2; D gene unclear. Material: PBMCs. This clonotype originated in a woman under 30 in good health and CMV-seronegative. The CDR3 is CASSPPSTYGYTF. CDR3 nucleotide sequence: TGTGCCAGCAGCCCTCCCTCAACTTATGGCTACACCTTC.